Described below is a single T cell receptor (beta chain) sequence and its context. Its target is unknown. The study ran the assay at deep level. Produced via immunoSEQ multiplex PCR; TCRdb's table is partial and in-frame only. Among roughly 530,000 clones listed, approximately 95% were seen once. The data stem from a study of shared clonotypes between healthy human individuals. Study findings and constraints: Inspection by rarefaction showed sorted-subset sequencing to be incomplete despite large depth. Measured sharing among donors was expected to vary with sequencing depth.

Germline V lookup: CDR1 SGHNT, CDR2 YENEEA. The V and J ends lost 3 bases and 1 base respectively, with 9 bases between them. This CDR3 is built from 15 residues. Source material: naive CD4+ T cells sorted from blood. Noted subset: CD45RA+ positively selected. The rearrangement joins TRBV11-3 to TRBJ2-2, with D possibly being TRBD2 (5 bases). The source of this sequence is a woman aged 30 to 39 in good health. This chain's CDR3 is CASSFGRLNTGELFF. As DNA, the CDR3 is TGTGCCAGCAGCTTTGGGAGATTGAACACCGGGGAGCTGTTTTTT.